The clone carrying this T cell receptor (beta chain) was recorded a few times. Its antigen is not identified. In germline, CDR1 is LNHDA, CDR2 SQIVND (reference sequence). The ends were cut back, 9 bases at V and 0 bases at J, with 18 bases in the middle. The CDR3 sequence is 15 residues long. Newly diagnosed hyperthyroidism, duration under 2 months, in patients aged 18 to 65. Diagnoses used clinical symptoms, serum thyroxine and TRAb, thyroid ultrasound and orbital computed tomography. About 9.4 ml fresh peripheral blood yielded the PBMCs. This sample stems from a study of T cells in Graves' hyperthyroidism and ophthalmopathy. Study-wide results and limits: Also found in blood were most expanded thyroid clonotypes above 0.001.

From RNA transcripts, TCR beta CDR3 regions were amplified. When the TCR CDR3 underwent first-round RT-PCR, the HTBI primer set was used. TCRdb called the multiplex PCR reads again in MiXCR, with one record for every CDR3 protein. This table has nearly 600,000 distinct CDR3 sequences, 11% to 15% appearing once. The sequence derives from a woman in her 30s with Graves' hyperthyroidism that later progressed to Graves' ophthalmopathy. Input material: blood. The chain couples TRBV19 to TRBJ2-7; tentative D call: TRBD2 (6 bases). Written as DNA, the CDR3 is TGTGCCAGCGCAGACCGGGACTTTAGCTCCTACGAGCAGTACTTC. It is translated as CASADRDFSSYEQYF.